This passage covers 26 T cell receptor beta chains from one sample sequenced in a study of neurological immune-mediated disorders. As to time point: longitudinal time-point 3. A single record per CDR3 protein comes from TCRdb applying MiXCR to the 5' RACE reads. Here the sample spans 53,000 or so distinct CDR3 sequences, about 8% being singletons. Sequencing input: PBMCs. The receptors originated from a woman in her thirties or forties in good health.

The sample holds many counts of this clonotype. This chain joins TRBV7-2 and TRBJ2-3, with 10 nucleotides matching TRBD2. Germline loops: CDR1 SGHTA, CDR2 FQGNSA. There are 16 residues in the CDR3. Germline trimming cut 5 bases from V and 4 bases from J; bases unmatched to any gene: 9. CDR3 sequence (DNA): TGTGCCAGCAGCGCCTCTAGCGGGGGTTGGTCAGATACGCAGTATTTT. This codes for CASSASSGGWSDTQYF.

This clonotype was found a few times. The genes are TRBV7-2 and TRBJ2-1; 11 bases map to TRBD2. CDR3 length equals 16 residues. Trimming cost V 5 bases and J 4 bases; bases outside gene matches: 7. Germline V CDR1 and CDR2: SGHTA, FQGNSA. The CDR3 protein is CASSPSGTSGYNEQFF. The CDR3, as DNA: TGTGCCAGCAGCCCATCAGGGACTAGCGGTTACAATGAGCAGTTCTTC.

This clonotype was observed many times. The CDR3 reads CSATEGGGGGGNTIYF. The DNA for the CDR3 is TGCAGTGCAACGGAGGGGGGAGGGGGCGGTGGAAACACCATATATTTT. V and J are TRBV20-1 and TRBJ1-3, with TRBD1 matching over 7 bases. The CDR3 has 16 amino acids. Losses at the gene ends were 6 bases for V and 3 bases for J; bases not matched to a gene: 14. CDR1 and CDR2 from the germline V gene are DFQATT and SNEGSKA (reference sequence).

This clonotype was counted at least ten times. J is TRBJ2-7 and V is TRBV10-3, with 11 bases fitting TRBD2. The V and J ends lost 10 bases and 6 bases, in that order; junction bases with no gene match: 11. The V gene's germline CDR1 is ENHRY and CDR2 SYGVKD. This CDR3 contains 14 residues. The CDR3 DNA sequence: TGTGCCACTACCCCTCGACTAGCGGGGACCGAGCAGTACTTC. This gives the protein CATTPRLAGTEQYF.

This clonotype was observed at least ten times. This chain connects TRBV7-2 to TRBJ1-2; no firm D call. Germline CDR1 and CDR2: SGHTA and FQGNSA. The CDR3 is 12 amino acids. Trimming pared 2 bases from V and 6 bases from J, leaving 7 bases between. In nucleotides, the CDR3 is TGTGCCAGCAGCTTAAACGGAGATGGCTACACCTTC. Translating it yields CASSLNGDGYTF.

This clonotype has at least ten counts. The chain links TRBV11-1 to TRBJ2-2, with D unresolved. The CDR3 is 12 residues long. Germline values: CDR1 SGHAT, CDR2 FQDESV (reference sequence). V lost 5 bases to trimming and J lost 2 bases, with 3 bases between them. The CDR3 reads CASSLNTGELFF. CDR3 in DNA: TGTGCCAGCAGCCTCAACACCGGGGAGCTGTTTTTT.

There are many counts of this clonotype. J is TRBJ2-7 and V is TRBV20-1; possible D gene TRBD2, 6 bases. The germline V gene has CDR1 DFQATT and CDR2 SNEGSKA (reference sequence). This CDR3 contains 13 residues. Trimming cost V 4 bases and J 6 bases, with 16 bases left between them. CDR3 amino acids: CSAIVAVSREQYF. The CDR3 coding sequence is TGCAGTGCTATCGTAGCGGTTTCGCGCGAGCAGTACTTC.

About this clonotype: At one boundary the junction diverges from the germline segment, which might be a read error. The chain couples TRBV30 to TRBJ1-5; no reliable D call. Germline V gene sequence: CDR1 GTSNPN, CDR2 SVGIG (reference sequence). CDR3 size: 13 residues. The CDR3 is CACSVGSNQPQHF. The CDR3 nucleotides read TGTGCCTGTAGTGTAGGTAGCAATCAGCCCCAGCATTTT.

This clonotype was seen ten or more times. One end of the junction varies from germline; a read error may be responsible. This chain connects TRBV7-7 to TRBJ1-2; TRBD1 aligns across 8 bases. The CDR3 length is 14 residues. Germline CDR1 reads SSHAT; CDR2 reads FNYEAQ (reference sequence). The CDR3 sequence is CASSSDRDCYGYTF. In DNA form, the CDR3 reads TGTGCTAGCAGCTCGGACAGGGATTGCTATGGCTACACCTTC.

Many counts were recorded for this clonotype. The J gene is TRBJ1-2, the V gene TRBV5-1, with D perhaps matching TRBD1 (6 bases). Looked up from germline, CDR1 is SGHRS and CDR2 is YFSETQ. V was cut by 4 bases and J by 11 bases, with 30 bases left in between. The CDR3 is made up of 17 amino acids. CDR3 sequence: CASSAAGSQGLVFRYTF. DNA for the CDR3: TGCGCCAGCAGCGCAGCGGGTTCACAGGGCCTGGTGTTTCGGTACACCTTC.

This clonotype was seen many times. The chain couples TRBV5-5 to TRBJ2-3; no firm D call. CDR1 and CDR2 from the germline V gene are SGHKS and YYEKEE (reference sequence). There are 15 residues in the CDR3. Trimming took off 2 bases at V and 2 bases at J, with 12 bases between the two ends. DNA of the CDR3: TGTGCCAGCAGCTTTGGGCCTACCCCCACAGATACGCAGTATTTT. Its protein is CASSFGPTPTDTQYF. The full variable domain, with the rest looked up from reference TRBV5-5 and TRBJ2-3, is DAGVTQSPTHLIKTRGQQVTLRCSPISGHKSVSWYQQVLGQGPQFIFQYYEKEERGRGNFPDRFSARQFPNYSSELNVNALLLGDSALYLCASSFGPTPTDTQYFGPGTRLTVL.

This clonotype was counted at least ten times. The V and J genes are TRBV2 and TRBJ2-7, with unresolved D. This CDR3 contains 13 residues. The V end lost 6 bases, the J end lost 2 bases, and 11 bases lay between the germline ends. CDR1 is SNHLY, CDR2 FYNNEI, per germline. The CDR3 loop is CASRADGAYEQYF. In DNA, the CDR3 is TGTGCCAGCAGAGCTGACGGAGCCTACGAGCAGTACTTC.

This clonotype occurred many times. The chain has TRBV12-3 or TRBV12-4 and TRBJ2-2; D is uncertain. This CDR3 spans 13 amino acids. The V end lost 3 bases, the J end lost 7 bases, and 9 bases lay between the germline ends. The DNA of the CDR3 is TGTGCCAGCAGTTTGAGGTCGGACGGGGAGCTGTTTTTT. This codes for CASSLRSDGELFF.

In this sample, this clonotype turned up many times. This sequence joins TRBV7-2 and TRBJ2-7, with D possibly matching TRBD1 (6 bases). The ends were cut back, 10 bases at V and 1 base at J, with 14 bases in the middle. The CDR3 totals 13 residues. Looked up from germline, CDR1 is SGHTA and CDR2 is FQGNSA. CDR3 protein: CATGVGASYEQYF. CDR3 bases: TGTGCCACCGGCGTGGGGGCTTCCTACGAGCAGTACTTC.

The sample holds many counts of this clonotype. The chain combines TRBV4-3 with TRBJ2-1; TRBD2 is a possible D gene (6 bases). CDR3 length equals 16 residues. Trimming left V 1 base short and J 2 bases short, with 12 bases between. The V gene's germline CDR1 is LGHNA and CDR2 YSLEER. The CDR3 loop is CASSQVGGITYNEQFF. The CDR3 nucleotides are TGCGCCAGCAGCCAAGTTGGCGGGATTACCTACAATGAGCAGTTCTTC.

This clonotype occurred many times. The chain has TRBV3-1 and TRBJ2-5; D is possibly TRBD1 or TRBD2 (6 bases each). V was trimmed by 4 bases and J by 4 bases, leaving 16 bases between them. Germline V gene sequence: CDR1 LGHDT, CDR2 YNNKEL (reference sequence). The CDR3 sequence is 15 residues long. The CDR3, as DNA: TGTGCCAGCAGCCTACCCGGGGGCGGAGGAGAGACCCAGTACTTC. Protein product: CASSLPGGGGETQYF.

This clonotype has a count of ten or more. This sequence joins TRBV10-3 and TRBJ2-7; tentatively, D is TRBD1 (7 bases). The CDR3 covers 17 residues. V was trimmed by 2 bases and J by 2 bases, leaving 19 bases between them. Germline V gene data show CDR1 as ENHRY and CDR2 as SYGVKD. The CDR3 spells CAISEGTVAVSTYEQYF. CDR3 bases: TGTGCCATCAGTGAGGGGACAGTAGCGGTCTCTACCTACGAGCAGTACTTC.

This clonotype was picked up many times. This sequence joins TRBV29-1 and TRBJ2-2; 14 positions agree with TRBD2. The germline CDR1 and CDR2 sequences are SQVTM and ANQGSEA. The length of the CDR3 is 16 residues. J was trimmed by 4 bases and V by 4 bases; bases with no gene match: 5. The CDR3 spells CSVGGLAGGLTGELFF. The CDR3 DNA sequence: TGCAGCGTTGGCGGACTAGCGGGAGGACTCACCGGGGAGCTGTTTTTT.

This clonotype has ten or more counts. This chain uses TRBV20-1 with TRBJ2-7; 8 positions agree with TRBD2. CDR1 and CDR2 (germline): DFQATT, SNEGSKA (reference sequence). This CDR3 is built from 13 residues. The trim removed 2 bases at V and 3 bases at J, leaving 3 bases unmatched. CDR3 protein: CSARKAGVYEQYF. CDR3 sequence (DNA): TGCAGTGCTAGAAAAGCGGGGGTCTACGAGCAGTACTTC.

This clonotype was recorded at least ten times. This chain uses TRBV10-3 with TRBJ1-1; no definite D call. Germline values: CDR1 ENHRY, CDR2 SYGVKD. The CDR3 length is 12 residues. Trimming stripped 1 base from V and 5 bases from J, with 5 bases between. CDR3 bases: TGTGCCATCAGTGAGTTCGAGACTGAAGCTTTCTTT. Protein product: CAISEFETEAFF.

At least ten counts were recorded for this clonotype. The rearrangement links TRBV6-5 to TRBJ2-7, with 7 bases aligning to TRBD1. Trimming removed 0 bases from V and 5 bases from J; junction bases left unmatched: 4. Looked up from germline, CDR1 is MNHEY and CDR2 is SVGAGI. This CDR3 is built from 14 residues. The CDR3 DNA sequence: TGTGCCAGCAGTTACTCGACAGGGTCCCACGAGCAGTACTTC. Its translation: CASSYSTGSHEQYF.

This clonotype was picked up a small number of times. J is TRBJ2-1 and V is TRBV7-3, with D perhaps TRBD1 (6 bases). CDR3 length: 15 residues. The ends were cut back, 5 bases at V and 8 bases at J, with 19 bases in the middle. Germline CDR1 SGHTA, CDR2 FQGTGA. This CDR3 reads CASSPTAGGGHEQFF. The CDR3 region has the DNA TGTGCCAGCAGCCCGACGGCCGGTGGGGGCCATGAGCAGTTCTTC.

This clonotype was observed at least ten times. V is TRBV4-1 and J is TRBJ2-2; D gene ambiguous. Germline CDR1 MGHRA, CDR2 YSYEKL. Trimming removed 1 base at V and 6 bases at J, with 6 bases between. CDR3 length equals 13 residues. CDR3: CASSQVAAGELFF. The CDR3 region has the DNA TGCGCCAGCAGCCAAGTTGCGGCCGGGGAGCTGTTTTTT.

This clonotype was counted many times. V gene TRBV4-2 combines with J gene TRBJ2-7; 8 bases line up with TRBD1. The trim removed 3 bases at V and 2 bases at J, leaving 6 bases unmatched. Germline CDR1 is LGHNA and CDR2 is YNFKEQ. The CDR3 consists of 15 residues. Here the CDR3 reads CASSQETGEPYEQYF. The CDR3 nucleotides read TGTGCCAGCAGCCAGGAGACAGGGGAACCCTACGAGCAGTACTTC.

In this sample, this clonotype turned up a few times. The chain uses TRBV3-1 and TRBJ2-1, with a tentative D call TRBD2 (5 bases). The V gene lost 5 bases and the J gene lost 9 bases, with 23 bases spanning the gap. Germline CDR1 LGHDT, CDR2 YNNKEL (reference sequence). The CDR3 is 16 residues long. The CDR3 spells CASSEPYRGPTFEQFF. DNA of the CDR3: TGTGCCAGCAGCGAACCGTATCGGGGTCCGACCTTTGAGCAGTTCTTC.

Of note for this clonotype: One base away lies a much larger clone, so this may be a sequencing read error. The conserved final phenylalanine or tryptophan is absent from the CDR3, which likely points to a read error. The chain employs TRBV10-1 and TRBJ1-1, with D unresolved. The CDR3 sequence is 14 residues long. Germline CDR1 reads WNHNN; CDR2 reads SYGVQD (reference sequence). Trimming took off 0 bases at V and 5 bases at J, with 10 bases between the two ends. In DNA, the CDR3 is TGCGCCAGCAGTGAGTCGATTGGGGTAACTGAAGCTTTCGTT. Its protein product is CASSESIGVTEAFV.